A single T cell receptor beta chain is shown here with its context. Antigen specificity is unknown. RNA transcripts provided the template for amplifying TCR beta CDR3 regions. First-round RT-PCR relied on HTBI primers, and a second-round multiplex PCR came next. TCRdb reprocessed the multiplex PCR reads via MiXCR and lists one record per CDR3 protein. Among around 520,000 distinct CDR3 sequences, under 40% were seen once, and the ten largest hold approximately 4.1%. In this cohort, patients with other autoimmune diseases, uncontrolled infections, pregnancy or lactation were excluded. Each diagnosis was determined on the basis of clinical symptoms, serum thyroxine, TRAb, thyroid ultrasound and orbital computed tomography. The data stem from a study of Graves' ophthalmopathy and Graves' hyperthyroidism. Study-level background: Calling hyperthyroidism stable required that no ophthalmopathy show up within 18 months of follow-up. Findings and limits, study-wide: Appearing in blood as well were most expanded thyroid clonotypes above 0.001 frequency.

The CDR3 extends over 17 amino acids. Germline V gene data show CDR1 as ENHRY and CDR2 as SYGVKD. Source material: peripheral blood or thyroid tissue (not recorded which). The receptor comes from an adult man with Graves' hyperthyroidism. V gene TRBV10-3 combines with J gene TRBJ2-6; D is ambiguous. CDR3 sequence reads: CARASGPKYSGANVLTF. The DNA for the CDR3 is TGTGCTAGAGCCTCCGGACCGAAATACTCTGGGGCCAACGTCCTGACTTTC.